This T cell receptor beta chain was found in a study of OX40 agonist ivuxolimab in advanced cancers. About the research overall: Anti-PD-1, anti-PD-L1 or anti-CTLA-4 therapy given earlier was allowed, and 40% had some. Whole-study findings and limits: With doses of 0.1 to 3.0 mg/kg, CD4+ and CD8+ blood T cells had undergone clonal expansion by week 6.

With regard to this clone: Its matching antigen is unknown.

Measured with immunoSEQ multiplex PCR; TCRdb has only the in-frame clones, and not every one. The sample holds under 80,000 clones, about 89% seen once. The sequencing here drew on CD4+ or CD8+ T cells sorted from blood, taken in a trial of the OX40 agonist ivuxolimab. The receptor was isolated from an adult with an advanced solid tumor such as melanoma, head and neck, liver or kidney cancer.

The CDR3 DNA is TGTGCCAGCACCCTGGGACGAAACACTGAAGCTTTCTTT. As protein: CASTLGRNTEAFF. This chain links TRBV6-1 with TRBJ1-1, with D possibly being TRBD1 (5 bases). CDR1 is MNHNS and CDR2 is SASEGT in the germline V gene. V lost 7 bases to trimming and J lost 2 bases, with 11 bases between them. The CDR3 is 13 amino acids.